A selection of T cell receptor beta chains follows, all from one sample in a study of Graves' ophthalmopathy and Graves' hyperthyroidism. Each CDR3 protein gets one entry after TCRdb re-called the multiplex PCR reads with MiXCR. The sample contains about 480,000 distinct CDR3 sequences, about an eighth of which appear only once. Sequenced sample: blood. All receptors come from a woman aged 25 to 39 with Graves' ophthalmopathy. CDR3s include the opening cysteine and the closing phenylalanine or tryptophan.

v_gene	j_gene	CDR3aa
TRBV18	TRBJ1-2	CANSPPFNYGYTF
TRBV18	TRBJ2-5	CASSPRDRQGETQYF
TRBV28	TRBJ2-7	CASGLGHPKQYF
TRBV5-6	TRBJ2-5	CASSLTEGETQYF
TRBV2	TRBJ2-5	CASTNPGAGETQYF
TRBV6-5	TRBJ2-4	CASSSGTGVNIQYF
TRBV12-3/TRBV12-4	TRBJ2-2	CASSLKGVGTGELFF
TRBV6-5	TRBJ2-2	CASSYKGQINTGELFF
TRBV29-1	TRBJ1-1	CSTGQTNTEAFF
TRBV6-1	TRBJ1-6	CASSEAANSPLHF
TRBV3-1	TRBJ1-5	CASSHEGYQPQHF
TRBV18	TRBJ1-6	CASSQTRDSPLHF
TRBV6-5	TRBJ2-7	CASSYGRGAYEQYF
TRBV7-2	TRBJ1-3	CASGLAGGHSGNTIYF
TRBV27	TRBJ1-1	CASASSGTTEAFF
TRBV10-3	TRBJ1-5	CAISEGRPTDQPQHF
TRBV30	TRBJ1-5	CAWNPSRGQYSNQPQHF
TRBV2	TRBJ1-3	CATQQDSGNTIYF
TRBV6-2/TRBV6-3	TRBJ1-5	CASMLDRGGGPQHF
TRBV7-8	TRBJ1-6	CASSFYDRGSSYSPLHF
TRBV7-9	TRBJ2-3	CASSSLISTDTQYF
TRBV28	TRBJ2-7	CASSFFAQREFNEQYF
TRBV12-3/TRBV12-4	TRBJ1-1	CASTRTGTNTEAFF
TRBV20-1	TRBJ2-7	CSARGDRSTYEQYF
TRBV11-2	TRBJ2-7	CASRNTGSDEQYF
TRBV6-5	TRBJ2-7	CASSFDETGLYEQYF
TRBV2	TRBJ2-5	CASRQEYLRETQYF
TRBV7-2	TRBJ2-7	CASSSGQGVSYEQYF
TRBV6-1	TRBJ2-7	CASSEPNRGSEQYF
TRBV20-1	TRBJ1-2	CSAPTDNYGYSF
TRBV20-1	TRBJ2-5	CSAKLAGAKTQYF